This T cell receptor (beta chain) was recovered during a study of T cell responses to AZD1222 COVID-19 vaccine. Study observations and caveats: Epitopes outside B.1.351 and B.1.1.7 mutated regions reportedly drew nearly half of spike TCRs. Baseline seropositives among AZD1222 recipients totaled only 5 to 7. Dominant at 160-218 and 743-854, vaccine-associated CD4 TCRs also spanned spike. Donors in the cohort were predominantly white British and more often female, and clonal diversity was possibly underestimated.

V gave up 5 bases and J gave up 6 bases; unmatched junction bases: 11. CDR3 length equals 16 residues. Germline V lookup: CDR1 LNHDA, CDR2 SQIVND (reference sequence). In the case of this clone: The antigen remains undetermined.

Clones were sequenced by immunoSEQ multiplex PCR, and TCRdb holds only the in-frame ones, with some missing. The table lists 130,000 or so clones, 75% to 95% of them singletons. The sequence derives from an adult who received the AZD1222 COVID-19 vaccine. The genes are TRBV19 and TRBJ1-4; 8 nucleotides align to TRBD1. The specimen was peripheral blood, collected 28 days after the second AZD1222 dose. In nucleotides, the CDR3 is TGTGCCAGTAGTCCCCTTCAGGGGGCTGGGGATGAAAAACTGTTTTTT. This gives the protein CASSPLQGAGDEKLFF.